Listed below are T cell receptor beta chains from one sample, sequenced in a study of post-analysis software for immune sequencing data. TCRdb re-called the PCR reads with MiXCR, one entry per CDR3 protein. The sample has approximately 770,000 distinct CDR3 sequences, about 43% seen once. Sequencing input: blood. All receptors come from a girl between 10 and 17 years old with multiple sclerosis. CDR3s include the opening cysteine and the closing phenylalanine or tryptophan. The order of the fields is J gene, clone size, V gene, D gene, CDR3 protein, CDR3 DNA. The D gene is left open where the match is weak. The size of a clone is reported for some rows only, either as once, few or many, or as a class for expanded clones.

>TRBJ1-5|.|TRBV29-1|TRBD1
CSVSFGTGYQPQHF
TGCAGCGTATCATTCGGGACAGGCTATCAGCCCCAGCATTTT
>TRBJ2-1|.|TRBV11-2|TRBD2
CASSFRASGINEQFF
TGTGCCAGCAGCTTTAGGGCTAGCGGGATAAATGAGCAGTTCTTC
>TRBJ2-1|few|TRBV20-1|TRBD2
CSAPYKILAGYNEQFF
TGCAGTGCTCCCTATAAGATCCTAGCGGGGTACAATGAGCAGTTCTTC
>TRBJ2-7|few|TRBV3-1|.
CASSPTDWGSEQYF
TGTGCCAGCAGCCCCACGGACTGGGGTAGCGAGCAGTACTTC
>TRBJ1-2|few|TRBV5-1|TRBD1
CASSLGQTGGEGYTF
TGCGCCAGCAGCTTGGGACAGACAGGGGGCGAGGGCTACACCTTC
>TRBJ2-7|.|TRBV12-3/TRBV12-4|TRBD2
CASRKTSGRDEQYF
TGTGCCAGCAGAAAGACTAGCGGGAGAGACGAGCAGTACTTC
>TRBJ1-5|.|TRBV20-1|TRBD1
CSEPGQGRQPQHF
TGCAGTGAGCCGGGACAGGGCCGGCAGCCCCAGCATTTT
>TRBJ2-5|.|TRBV27|TRBD2
CASSLGTSGRAETQYF
TGTGCCAGCAGTTTGGGGACTAGCGGGAGGGCAGAGACCCAGTACTTC
>TRBJ1-4|.|TRBV30|TRBD1
CAWSRDRGREKLFF
TGTGCCTGGAGTCGAGACAGGGGGAGAGAAAAACTGTTTTTT
>TRBJ1-6|.|TRBV4-3|TRBD1
CASSRAGGNSPLHF
TGCGCCAGCAGCCGGGCAGGGGGGAATTCACCCCTCCACTTT
>TRBJ2-5|.|TRBV7-2|.
CASSSSTGEQYF
TGTGCCAGCAGCTCCTCGACTGGTGAGCAGTACTTC
>TRBJ2-5|few|TRBV4-2|.
CASSQEASQETQYF
TGTGCCAGCAGCCAAGAGGCCAGTCAAGAGACCCAGTACTTC
>TRBJ2-5|few|TRBV7-2|.
CASSLVFGRGVQETQYF
TGTGCCAGCAGCTTAGTCTTTGGCAGAGGCGTCCAAGAGACCCAGTACTTC
>TRBJ2-5|few|TRBV5-5|.
CASSADRTETQYF
TGTGCCAGCAGCGCGGACAGAACAGAGACCCAGTACTTC
>TRBJ2-1|.|TRBV9|TRBD2
CASSVEGLGNGEQFF
TGTGCCAGCAGCGTAGAGGGACTAGGTAATGGTGAGCAGTTCTTC
>TRBJ1-3|.|TRBV15|.
CATSIDSGNTIYF
TGTGCCACCAGCATTGACTCTGGAAACACCATATATTTT
>TRBJ1-2|once|TRBV10-3|.
CAISESPAADYGYTF
TGTGCCATCAGTGAGTCTCCAGCCGCCGACTATGGCTACACCTTC
>TRBJ2-7|few|TRBV4-2|TRBD1
CASSQAPGQGSYEQYF
TGTGCCAGCAGCCAAGCTCCGGGACAGGGGTCCTACGAGCAGTACTTC
>TRBJ2-7|few|TRBV7-9|.
CASSRDTAPYEQYF
TGTGCCAGCAGCAGGGATACGGCGCCCTACGAGCAGTACTTC
>TRBJ2-4|.|TRBV12-5|.
CARDKEGAIQYF
TGTGCTAGGGACAAGGAGGGAGCCATTCAGTACTTC
>TRBJ2-7|few|TRBV5-1|.
CASSLRPGAYEQYF
TGCGCCAGCAGCTTGCGTCCCGGGGCCTACGAGCAGTACTTC
>TRBJ2-7|.|TRBV20-1|TRBD2
CSATKLAGVNYEQYF
TGCAGTGCTACCAAACTAGCGGGAGTAAACTACGAGCAGTACTTC
>TRBJ2-1|few|TRBV15|TRBD1
CATSRGVGQVESSSYNEQFF
TGTGCCACCAGCAGAGGGGTGGGACAGGTGGAATCAAGCTCCTACAATGAGCAGTTCTTC
>TRBJ2-5|.|TRBV29-1|.
CSVGQGGYQETQYF
TGCAGCGTTGGGCAGGGGGGGTACCAAGAGACCCAGTACTTC
>TRBJ2-1|.|TRBV25-1|.
CASSEYIGGRSSYEQFF
TGTGCCAGCAGTGAATATATAGGCGGGCGGTCTTCATATGAGCAGTTCTTC
>TRBJ2-1|few|TRBV12-3/TRBV12-4|TRBD2
CASRRKPGTSGSFHNEQFF
TGTGCCAGCAGACGCAAGCCCGGGACTAGCGGGAGTTTCCACAATGAGCAGTTCTTC
>TRBJ1-1|few|TRBV4-2|TRBD1
CASSQARTGQEAFF
TGTGCCAGCAGCCAAGCCAGGACAGGGCAGGAAGCTTTCTTT
>TRBJ2-3|.|TRBV3-1|TRBD2
CASSQGLAGPPSTDTQYF
TGTGCCAGCAGCCAGGGACTAGCGGGACCCCCAAGCACAGATACGCAGTATTTT
>TRBJ2-7|.|TRBV27|.
CASSPPMGTYYEQYF
TGTGCCAGCAGTCCTCCGATGGGAACCTACTACGAGCAGTACTTC
>TRBJ2-5|.|TRBV24-1|TRBD1
CATSDLDREETQYF
TGTGCCACCAGTGATTTGGACAGGGAAGAGACCCAGTACTTC
>TRBJ1-5|.|TRBV29-1|.
CSVGQHNQPQHF
TGCAGCGTTGGTCAGCACAATCAGCCCCAGCATTTT
>TRBJ2-6|few|TRBV12-3/TRBV12-4|.
CASSFLSGANVLTF
TGTGCCAGCAGTTTCCTCTCTGGGGCCAACGTCCTGACTTTC
>TRBJ2-3|.|TRBV6-5|TRBD2
CASSYARTRLAGGPYTQYF
TGTGCCAGCAGTTACGCACGAACCCGACTAGCGGGAGGGCCATATACGCAGTATTTT
>TRBJ2-7|.|TRBV5-1|.
CASSLAMGGSYEQYF
TGCGCCAGCAGCTTGGCCATGGGGGGTTCCTACGAGCAGTACTTC
>TRBJ2-5|few|TRBV30|.
CAWSPSQETQYF
TGTGCCTGGAGCCCCAGCCAAGAGACCCAGTACTTC
>TRBJ2-1|.|TRBV7-3|TRBD2
CASSDRTSGSHEQFF
TGTGCCAGCAGTGATCGGACTAGCGGGAGTCATGAGCAGTTCTTC
>TRBJ2-3|few|TRBV4-3|.
CASSQELITDTQYF
TGCGCCAGCAGCCAGGAACTCATCACAGATACGCAGTATTTT
>TRBJ1-1|.|TRBV9|.
CASSPSGPNTEAFF
TGTGCCAGCAGCCCCTCAGGACCTAACACTGAAGCTTTCTTT
>TRBJ2-1|.|TRBV27|TRBD1
CASSLRGGGFYEQFF
TGTGCCAGCAGTTTAAGAGGGGGCGGTTTCTATGAGCAGTTCTTC
>TRBJ1-1|.|TRBV6-2/TRBV6-3|.
CASSERGGRTEAFF
TGTGCCAGCAGCGAGCGGGGGGGTAGGACTGAAGCTTTCTTT
>TRBJ2-1|few|TRBV20-1|TRBD2
CSARYWSGRYNEQFF
TGCAGTGCTAGATATTGGAGCGGGAGATACAATGAGCAGTTCTTC
>TRBJ2-7|few|TRBV13|TRBD1
CASSLTGLNEQYF
TGTGCCAGCAGCTTGACAGGGCTCAACGAGCAGTACTTC
>TRBJ2-5|.|TRBV6-1|.
CASSESIPIEETQYF
TGTGCCAGCAGTGAAAGTATACCCATCGAAGAGACCCAGTACTTC
>TRBJ2-1|.|TRBV6-6|.
CSSGPRGQFF
TGCTCGTCGGGGCCAAGGGGGCAGTTCTTC
>TRBJ2-5|.|TRBV20-1|.
CSAPDSTETQYF
TGCAGTGCCCCTGACAGCACTGAGACCCAGTACTTC